These 16 T cell receptor beta chains originate from one sample sequenced in a study of radiotherapy plus CTLA-4 blockade in lung cancer. Method: immunoSEQ multiplex PCR; TCRdb's copy keeps in-frame clones and lacks some. The data show tens of thousands of clones, with under 90% seen just once and 0.75% to 0.85% held by the top ten. The sequencing here drew on peripheral blood, taken from a patient treated with radiotherapy plus ipilimumab. The source of these receptors is a human donor with non-small cell lung cancer who had stable disease on radiotherapy plus ipilimumab.

The chain employs TRBV15 and TRBJ1-2; no definite D call. Looked up from germline, CDR1 is LNHNV and CDR2 is YYDKDF (reference sequence). This CDR3 comprises 16 residues. V lost 0 bases, J lost 3 bases, and 14 bases lay in between. The CDR3 coding sequence is TGTGCCACCAGCAGAGATGTGGCAAGTTCGGACTATGGCTACACCTTC. This codes for CATSRDVASSDYGYTF.

The CDR3 loop reads CAISTASNTEAFF. The CDR3 DNA is TGTGCCATCAGTACGGCCTCGAACACTGAAGCTTTCTTT. V and J are TRBV10-3 and TRBJ1-1; unclear D gene. CDR1 and CDR2 from the germline V gene are ENHRY and SYGVKD. The germline V and J ends were trimmed by 5 bases and 1 base, with 8 bases remaining between them. The CDR3 consists of 13 residues.

This clone was detected a few times. The rearrangement joins TRBV7-9 to TRBJ2-3, with D possibly matching TRBD2 (6 bases). V was cut by 3 bases and J by 1 base, with 8 bases left in between. CDR1 is SEHNR, CDR2 FQNEAQ, per germline (reference sequence). The CDR3 spans 14 residues. The CDR3 coding sequence is TGTGCCAGCAGCTTGTCTAGCGGCACAGATACGCAGTATTTT. This gives the protein CASSLSSGTDTQYF.

The chain has TRBV5-1 and TRBJ1-1; D unresolved. Trimming cost V 6 bases and J 6 bases, with 15 bases left between them. Germline V lookup: CDR1 SGHRS, CDR2 YFSETQ. This CDR3 contains 13 residues. CDR3 loop: CASTPKPGAEAFF. The DNA of the CDR3 is TGCGCCAGCACCCCCAAACCCGGGGCTGAAGCTTTCTTT.

The chain uses TRBV19 and TRBJ2-7; D not certain. The CDR3 is made up of 14 amino acids. Per germline, CDR1 LNHDA and CDR2 SQIVND (reference sequence). Trimming left V 4 bases short and J 2 bases short, with 12 bases between. The CDR3 bases are TGTGCCAGTAGTAGTAGGGTATTCCCCTACGAGCAGTACTTC. This codes for CASSSRVFPYEQYF.

The chain joins TRBV10-1 to TRBJ2-1; D uncertain. The CDR3 is 14 amino acids. The V end was cut by 0 bases, the J end by 6 bases, with 9 bases between. Per the germline V gene, CDR1 is WNHNN and CDR2 is SYGVQD (reference sequence). CDR3 coding DNA: TGCGCCAGCAGTGAGTCGACTCTTAGCAATGAGCAGTTCTTC. Amino acids: CASSESTLSNEQFF.

The rearrangement uses TRBV10-1 and TRBJ2-1; D assignment may be TRBD1 or TRBD2 (6 bases each). The CDR3 is made up of 16 amino acids. Trimming took off 1 base at V and 7 bases at J, with 17 bases between the two ends. Germline CDR1 and CDR2: WNHNN and SYGVQD (reference sequence). The CDR3 sequence: CASSEYREEVENEQFF. CDR3 coding DNA: TGCGCCAGCAGTGAGTACAGGGAGGAGGTAGAGAATGAGCAGTTCTTC.

V is TRBV30 and J is TRBJ2-5, with 8 bases that match TRBD2. V dropped 1 base and J dropped 9; count of bases not matched to a gene: 4. Germline V gene data show CDR1 as GTSNPN and CDR2 as SVGIG (reference sequence). The CDR3 consists of 12 residues. The CDR3 nucleotides read TGTGCCTGGAGTGGTTCGGGGGGGGCCCAGTACTTC. Translation: CAWSGSGGAQYF.

The chain links TRBV5-5 to TRBJ1-2, with D possibly matching TRBD1 (6 bases). The CDR3 has 13 residues. Trimming removed 0 bases from V and 8 bases from J, with 11 bases in between. CDR1 and CDR2 (germline): SGHKS, YYEKEE (reference sequence). The CDR3 bases are TGTGCCAGCAGCTTGGGTCAGGGGAGAGGCTACACCTTC. Its translation: CASSLGQGRGYTF.

V and J are TRBV9 and TRBJ2-3; the D gene is possibly TRBD1 (5 bases). Per the germline V gene, CDR1 is SGDLS and CDR2 is YYNGEE. V was clipped by 0 bases and J by 2 bases, with 13 bases between them. This CDR3 contains 16 residues. The CDR3 reads CASSVVGRASTDTQYF. Here the CDR3 DNA reads TGTGCCAGCAGCGTAGTAGGCAGGGCGTCCACAGATACGCAGTATTTT.

This clone was counted between two and nine times. The chain is built from TRBV29-1 and TRBJ2-1, with a possible D match to TRBD1 (5 bases). The V gene lost 0 bases and the J gene lost 0 bases, with 9 bases spanning the gap. The CDR3 is 15 amino acids. From germline, CDR1 is SQVTM and CDR2 ANQGSEA. The CDR3 bases are TGCAGCGTTGAAGAAGGGGCCCCCTCCTACAATGAGCAGTTCTTC. It codes for CSVEEGAPSYNEQFF.

The V call is TRBV6-5, the J call TRBJ1-6; D perhaps matches TRBD1 (5 bases). CDR1 and CDR2 (germline): MNHEY, SVGAGI. The CDR3 covers 15 residues. Trimming removed 2 bases from V and 9 bases from J, with 14 bases in between. As DNA, the CDR3 is TGTGCCAGCAGTTACGACAGTCCCTTTACTTCACCCCTCCACTTT. Amino acid sequence: CASSYDSPFTSPLHF.

V gene TRBV27 combines with J gene TRBJ1-2; 9 bases agree with TRBD1. The V gene end was trimmed by 1 base and the J gene end by 4 bases; junction bases not matched to a gene: 4. Germline V CDR1 and CDR2: MNHEY, SMNVEV (reference sequence). The CDR3 has 15 amino acids. CDR3 coding DNA: TGTGCCAGCAGTTTATTGGGACAGGGTGCCTATGGCTACACCTTC. As protein: CASSLLGQGAYGYTF.

In this sample, this clone turned up once. The CDR3 nucleotides are TGTGCCAGCAAAGGAGGGATCTATGGCTACACCTTC. It yields the protein CASKGGIYGYTF. V gene TRBV2 combines with J gene TRBJ1-2; unclear D gene. CDR1 and CDR2 from the germline V gene are SNHLY and FYNNEI. The CDR3 is made up of 12 amino acids. Trimming stripped 7 bases from V and 4 bases from J, with 10 bases between.

V is TRBV6-6 and J is TRBJ1-2, with 8 bases that match TRBD1. Germline V gene data show CDR1 as MNHNY and CDR2 as SVGAGI (reference sequence). This CDR3 region has 15 residues. Germline trimming cut 6 bases from V and 5 bases from J; bases unmatched to any gene: 11. The CDR3 region has the DNA TGTGCCAGCAGAAGGGGAGGGACAGGCGTTTATGGCTACACCTTC. This encodes CASRRGGTGVYGYTF.

The chain uses TRBV5-4 and TRBJ2-3; D uncertain. The ends were cut back, 0 bases at V and 1 base at J, with 3 bases in the middle. The CDR3 is made up of 13 amino acids. Germline CDR1 and CDR2: SGHNT and YYREEE (reference sequence). CDR3: CASSLVRTDTQYF. The CDR3 DNA reads TGTGCCAGCAGCTTGGTTCGCACAGATACGCAGTATTTT.